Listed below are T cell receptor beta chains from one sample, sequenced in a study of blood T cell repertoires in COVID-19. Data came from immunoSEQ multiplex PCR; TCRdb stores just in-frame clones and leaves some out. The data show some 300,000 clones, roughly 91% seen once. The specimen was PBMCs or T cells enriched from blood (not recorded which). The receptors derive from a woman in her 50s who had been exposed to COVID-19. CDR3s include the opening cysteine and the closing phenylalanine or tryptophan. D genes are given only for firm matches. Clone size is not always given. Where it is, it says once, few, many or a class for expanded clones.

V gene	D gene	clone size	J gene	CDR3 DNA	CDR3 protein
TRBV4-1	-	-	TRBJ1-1	TGCGCCAGCAGCCAAGAAGCGATGGGGAACACTGAAGCTTTCTTT	CASSQEAMGNTEAFF
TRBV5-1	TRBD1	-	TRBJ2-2	TGCGCCAGCAGCCCAGGCAGGGGGCCGGGCACCGGGGAGCTGTTTTTT	CASSPGRGPGTGELFF
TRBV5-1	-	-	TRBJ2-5	TGCGCCAGCAGCTCCCAGGGTTTACAAGAGACCCAGTACTTC	CASSSQGLQETQYF
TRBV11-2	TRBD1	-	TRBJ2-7	TGTGCCAGCAGCTTATGGGACAGGGTGTCCTACGAGCAGTACTTC	CASSLWDRVSYEQYF
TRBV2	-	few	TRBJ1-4	TGTGCCAGCAGTGAAGCGATCGAGGTAATCAACGAAAAACTGTTTTTT	CASSEAIEVINEKLFF
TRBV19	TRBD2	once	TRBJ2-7	TGTGCCAGTACATCAGGGGTGGCTAGCGGGCCCTACGAGCAGTACTTC	CASTSGVASGPYEQYF
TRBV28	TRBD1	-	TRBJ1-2	TGTGCCAGCAGTTTATCTGCAGGGGGAAACTATGGCTACACCTTC	CASSLSAGGNYGYTF
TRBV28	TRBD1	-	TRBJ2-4	TGTGCCACCCGACAGGGGTTGGCCATTCAGTACTTC	CATRQGLAIQYF
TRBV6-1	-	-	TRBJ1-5	TGTGCCAGCAGTGAAGCGCGGTCAGGGGATGGTAGCAATCAGCCCCAGCATTTT	CASSEARSGDGSNQPQHF
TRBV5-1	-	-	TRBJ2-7	TGCGCCAGCAGCCTCGGTCCAGGGGAAGGCAAATACGAGCAGTACTTC	CASSLGPGEGKYEQYF
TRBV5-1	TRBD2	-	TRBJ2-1	TGCGCCAGCAGCTTGACACAGGGACTAGCGGGGGTTCATTTCTACAATGAGCAGTTCTTC	CASSLTQGLAGVHFYNEQFF
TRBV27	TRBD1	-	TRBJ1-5	TGTGCCAGCAGTTGGACAGGGGATAAGCCCCAGCATTTT	CASSWTGDKPQHF
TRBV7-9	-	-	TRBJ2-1	TGTGCCAGCAGCTTACGAGACTACAATGAGCAGTTCTTC	CASSLRDYNEQFF
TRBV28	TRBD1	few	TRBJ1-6	TGTGCCAGCAGCCCCACCGGGACAGGAATTCGTCCCCTCCACTTT	CASSPTGTGIRPLHF
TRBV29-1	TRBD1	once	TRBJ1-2	TGCAGCGCAACGGACAGGGGGGATGGCTACACCTTC	CSATDRGDGYTF
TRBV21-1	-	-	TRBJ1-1	TGTGCCAGCAGCAAAGGGGGACAGATGAACACTGAAGCTTTCTTT	CASSKGGQMNTEAFF
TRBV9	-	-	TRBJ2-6	TGTGCCAGCAGCGATCAAAAGCTCTTCTCTGGGGCCAACGTCCTGACTTTC	CASSDQKLFSGANVLTF
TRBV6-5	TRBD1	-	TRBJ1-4	TGTGCCAGCAGGAGGACAGGGGCTAATGAAAAACTGTTTTTT	CASRRTGANEKLFF
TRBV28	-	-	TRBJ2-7	TGTGCCAGCACCGGAGGACCGGGCCCCTACGAGCAGTACTTC	CASTGGPGPYEQYF
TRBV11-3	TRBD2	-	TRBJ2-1	TGTGCCAGCAGCTTAGAATTTGGCGGGGGCTCCTACAATGAGCAGTTCTTC	CASSLEFGGGSYNEQFF
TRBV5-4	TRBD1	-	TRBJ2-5	TGTGCCAGCAGGGACAGGTACCAAGAGACCCAGTACTTC	CASRDRYQETQYF
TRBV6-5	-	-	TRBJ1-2	TGTGCCAGCAGCCCCGTCGGGGAGACCTATGGCTACACCTTC	CASSPVGETYGYTF
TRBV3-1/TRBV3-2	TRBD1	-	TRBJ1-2	TGTGCCAGCAGCCAAGGGACAGGGTCAGGGGGTGGCTACACCTTC	CASSQGTGSGGGYTF
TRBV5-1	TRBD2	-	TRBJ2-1	TGCGCCAGCAGCTTGGCTGCGGGGGGTATAAACTACAATGAGCAGTTCTTC	CASSLAAGGINYNEQFF
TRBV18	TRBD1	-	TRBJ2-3	TGTGCCAGCTCACCACCGGGACAGGGACTCACAGATACGCAGTATTTT	CASSPPGQGLTDTQYF
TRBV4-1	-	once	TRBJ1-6	TGCGCCAGCAGCCAAGGAGGTCTTGGGGGCACACCCCTCCACTTT	CASSQGGLGGTPLHF
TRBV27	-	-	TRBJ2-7	TGTGCCAGCAGTTCGGGGGGCCCCCAAGGATACGAGCAGTACTTC	CASSSGGPQGYEQYF
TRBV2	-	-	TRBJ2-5	TGTGCCAGCGGAACTTCCGAAGGGATTGGGGGGCAAGAGACCCAGTACTTC	CASGTSEGIGGQETQYF
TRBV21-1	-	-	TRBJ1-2	TGTGCCAGCAGCAAACGGAACTATGGCTACACCTTC	CASSKRNYGYTF
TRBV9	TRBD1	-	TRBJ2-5	TGTGCCAGCAGCGGAACGACAGGGATGGCTGAGACCCAGTACTTC	CASSGTTGMAETQYF
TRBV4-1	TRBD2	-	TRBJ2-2	TGCGCCAGCAGCCTCCGCGGGGGAGCGAACACCGGGGAGCTGTTTTTT	CASSLRGGANTGELFF
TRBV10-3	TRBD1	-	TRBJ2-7	TGTGCCATCAGTTCCGGGACAGGGTCATACGAGCAGTACTTC	CAISSGTGSYEQYF
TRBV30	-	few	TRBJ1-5	TGTGCCTGGGCTCTACCCCTGGGGGCCAAGTATCAGCCCCAGCATTTT	CAWALPLGAKYQPQHF
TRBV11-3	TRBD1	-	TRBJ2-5	TGTGCCAGCAGCTCGGGACAGAGACAAGAGACCCAGTACTTC	CASSSGQRQETQYF
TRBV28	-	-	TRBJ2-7	TGTGCCGGCGACAAAGAGCAGTACTTC	CAGDKEQYF
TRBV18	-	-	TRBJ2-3	TGTGCCAGCTCACCGGGGTATAGCGGTACAGATACGCAGTATTTT	CASSPGYSGTDTQYF
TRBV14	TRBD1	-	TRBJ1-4	TGTGCCAGCAGCCAAGAATCCGGGACAGGGTATGAAAAACTGTTTTTT	CASSQESGTGYEKLFF
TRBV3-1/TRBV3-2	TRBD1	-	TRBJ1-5	TGTGCCAGCAGCCTAGGGGGCGCGATCGGCCAGCCCCAGCATTTT	CASSLGGAIGQPQHF
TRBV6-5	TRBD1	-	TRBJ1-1	TGTGCCAGCAGCGACAGGGGACAGGGGAACACTGAAGCTTTCTTT	CASSDRGQGNTEAFF
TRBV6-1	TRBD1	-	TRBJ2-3	TGTGCCAGCAGTGAGGGTAGGACAGGGGTCACAGATACGCAGTATTTT	CASSEGRTGVTDTQYF
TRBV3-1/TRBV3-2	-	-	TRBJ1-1	TGTGCCAGCAGCCAAGTCGGGGTAGCTGAAGCTTTCTTT	CASSQVGVAEAFF
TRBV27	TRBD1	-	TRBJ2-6	TGTGCCAGCAGTGCGGTAGGGGGCCTCTCTGGGGCCAACGTCCTGACTTTC	CASSAVGGLSGANVLTF
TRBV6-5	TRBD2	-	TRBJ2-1	TGTGCCGGAGCGGGGGGGGCCTACAATGAGCAGTTCTTC	CAGAGGAYNEQFF
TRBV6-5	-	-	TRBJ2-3	TGTGCCAGCAGTTACTCGAATCCTACTAGCACAGATACGCAGTATTTT	CASSYSNPTSTDTQYF
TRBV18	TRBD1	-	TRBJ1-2	TGTGCCAGCTCACCGTCCGGGACAGACTACTATGGCTACACCTTC	CASSPSGTDYYGYTF
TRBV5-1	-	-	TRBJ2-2	TGCGCCAGCAGCCCGGTCTCAAACACCGGGGAGCTGTTTTTT	CASSPVSNTGELFF
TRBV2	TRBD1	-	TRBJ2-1	TGTGCCAGCAGTTATACAGGGGGCAATGAGCAGTTCTTC	CASSYTGGNEQFF
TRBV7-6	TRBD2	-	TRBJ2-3	TGTGCCAGCAGCTTAGCTAGCGGGGGGCCAGATACGCAGTATTTT	CASSLASGGPDTQYF
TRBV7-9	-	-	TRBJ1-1	TGTGCCAGCAGCTTCGGCCGGGGGGTTGGTGAAGCTTTCTTT	CASSFGRGVGEAFF
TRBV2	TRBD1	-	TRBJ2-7	TGTGCCAGCAGATGGGGGACAGGGAGCTTTGACGAGCAGTACTTC	CASRWGTGSFDEQYF
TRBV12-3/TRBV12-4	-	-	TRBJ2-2	TGTGCCAGCCAGGGTGGGGTCACCGGGGAGCTGTTTTTT	CASQGGVTGELFF
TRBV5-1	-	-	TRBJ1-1	TGCGCCAGCAGCTCCCCTGACAGTGCCGAAGCTTTCTTT	CASSSPDSAEAFF